This passage covers 24 T cell receptor beta chains from one sample sequenced in a study of T cell responses to AZD1222 COVID-19 vaccine. TCRdb's copy holds only in-frame clones and misses some; the assay was immunoSEQ multiplex PCR. Of some 130,000 clones listed, about 90% were seen once; the top ten hold roughly 2%. The input for sequencing was peripheral blood, taken 28 days after the second AZD1222 dose. All receptors derive from an adult who received the AZD1222 COVID-19 vaccine.

This clone occurred once. The DNA of the CDR3 is TGTGCCAGCAGCAAAGTCCCGGACAGGGTCTACGAGCAGTACGTC. Its protein is CASSKVPDRVYEQYV. The chain recombines TRBV21-1 with TRBJ2-7; the D call in the table, TRBD1, was not verified against the DNA. TRBV21-1 is a documented pseudogene. The CDR3 is 15 amino acids.

The rearrangement links TRBV5-6 to TRBJ2-2, with 7 bases fitting TRBD1. The V segment lost 0 bases and the J segment 2 bases; nucleotides outside the gene matches: 1. There are 15 residues in the CDR3. Looked up from germline, CDR1 is SGHDT and CDR2 is YYEEEE. In DNA, the CDR3 is TGTGCCAGCAGCTTGGACAGGGGCAACACCGGGGAGCTGTTTTTT. Protein sequence: CASSLDRGNTGELFF.

V is TRBV19 and J is TRBJ1-2, with a possible D match to TRBD1 (5 bases). V gave up 5 bases and J gave up 5 bases, with 15 bases separating them. Germline V gene lookup returns CDR1 LNHDA and CDR2 SQIVND (reference sequence). The CDR3 is made up of 14 amino acids. The CDR3 sequence: CASSHRGVGYGYTF. CDR3 sequence (DNA): TGTGCCAGTAGTCATCGGGGGGTTGGATATGGCTACACCTTC. The full variable domain, with the rest looked up from reference TRBV19 and TRBJ1-2, is DGGITQSPKYLFRKEGQNVTLSCEQNLNHDAMYWYRQDPGQGLRLIYYSQIVNDFQKGDIAEGYSVSREKKESFPLTVTSAQKNPTAFYLCASSHRGVGYGYTFGSGTRLTVV.

This rearrangement joins TRBV18 to TRBJ2-7; 8 bases line up with TRBD2. The CDR3 consists of 14 residues. Germline V gene sequence: CDR1 KGHSH, CDR2 LQKENI. J lost 5 bases, V lost 3 bases, and 6 bases had no gene match. CDR3 protein: CASSPPSGGDEQYF. The DNA of the CDR3 is TGTGCCAGCTCACCCCCTTCGGGGGGGGACGAGCAGTACTTC. Based on the CDR3 plus reference TRBV18 and TRBJ2-7, the full variable domain is NAGVMQNPRHLVRRRGQEARLRCSPMKGHSHVYWYRQLPEEGLKFMVYLQKENIIDESGMPKERFSAEFPKEGPSILRIQQVVRGDSAAYFCASSPPSGGDEQYFGPGTRLTVT.

J is TRBJ1-2 and V is TRBV25-1, with TRBD1 as a possible D gene (6 bases). The CDR3 is made up of 15 amino acids. V lost 5 bases and J lost 8, with 21 bases in between. Germline CDR1 is MGHDK and CDR2 is SYGVNS. CDR3 sequence reads: CASSPPGHHLQGYTF. The DNA of the CDR3 is TGTGCCAGCAGTCCCCCGGGACATCATTTGCAAGGCTACACCTTC.

This chain joins TRBV18 and TRBJ2-3; weak D call: TRBD2 (7 bases). The CDR3 spans 16 residues. Germline lookup yields CDR1 KGHSH and CDR2 LQKENI. V gave up 0 bases and J gave up 4 bases, with 14 bases separating them. The CDR3 here is CASSPPGGPVPDTQYF. The CDR3, as DNA: TGTGCCAGCTCACCACCGGGGGGGCCCGTCCCAGATACGCAGTATTTT.

The chain joins TRBV5-5 to TRBJ2-6; 9 positions match TRBD1. Germline CDR1 is SGHKS and CDR2 is YYEKEE (reference sequence). This CDR3 comprises 19 residues. J was trimmed by 1 base and V by 3 bases; bases with no gene match: 11. CDR3 in amino acids: CASSSSGQGLISGANVLTF. The CDR3 DNA reads as TGTGCCAGCAGCTCCTCGGGACAGGGTTTGATTTCTGGGGCCAACGTCCTGACTTTC.

Only a few counts were recorded for this clone. The rearrangement links TRBV6-5 to TRBJ2-2; maybe TRBD2 (6 bases). Trimming took off 2 bases at V and 4 bases at J, with 11 bases between the two ends. CDR3 length: 15 residues. Germline V gene lookup returns CDR1 MNHEY and CDR2 SVGAGI. The CDR3 DNA follows: TGTGCCAGCAGTTACATGGCGGGAAGCACCGGGGAGCTGTTTTTT. Protein sequence: CASSYMAGSTGELFF.

V gene TRBV11-1 combines with J gene TRBJ1-3; no firm D call. The CDR3 has 16 amino acids. Trimming cost V 5 bases and J 0 bases, with 14 bases left between them. Per the germline V gene, CDR1 is SGHAT and CDR2 is FQDESV (reference sequence). The DNA of the CDR3 is TGTGCCAGCAGCGGAAAGCGGTGGAGCTCTGGAAACACCATATATTTT. It specifies CASSGKRWSSGNTIYF.

The gene calls are TRBV27 and TRBJ2-7; no reliable D call. Germline lookup yields CDR1 MNHEY and CDR2 SMNVEV (reference sequence). V was pared by 5 bases and J by 3 bases, with 17 bases between. This CDR3 spans 15 amino acids. In nucleotides, the CDR3 is TGTGCCAGCAGTCCACGAGCCTGGGCAGGCTACGAGCAGTACGTC. Protein: CASSPRAWAGYEQYV.

The chain recombines TRBV5-1 with TRBJ1-2, with a tentative D call TRBD1 (5 bases). The CDR3 is 17 residues long. Trimming removed 7 bases at V and 5 bases at J, with 27 bases between. CDR1 is SGHRS, CDR2 YFSETQ, per germline. The CDR3 nucleotides read TGCGCCAGCTCAAACCGAGGATGGGGGAGCCCCACTTATGGCTACACCTTC. Its protein is CASSNRGWGSPTYGYTF.

The chain is built from TRBV19 and TRBJ2-3, with 14 bases that match TRBD2. The CDR3 extends over 17 amino acids. With V trimmed by 4 bases and J by 8 bases, 11 bases remained unmatched. Germline V CDR1 and CDR2: LNHDA, SQIVND (reference sequence). CDR3 in amino acids: CASSTWTSGGIERTQYF. The CDR3 DNA sequence: TGTGCCAGTAGTACTTGGACTAGCGGGGGGATAGAGCGTACGCAGTATTTT.

This clone was picked up one time. This chain links TRBV7-3 with TRBJ2-3; D remains unclear. CDR3 length equals 13 residues. Trimming removed 1 base at V and 7 bases at J, with 9 bases between. CDR1 is SGHTA, CDR2 FQGTGA, per germline. The CDR3 bases are TGTGCCAGCAGCTTAAACGCGGTCCATACGCAGTATTTT. Residues: CASSLNAVHTQYF.

The rearrangement joins TRBV9 to TRBJ2-2; TRBD2 agrees at 9 bases. The CDR3 runs to 15 residues. Trimming at V came to 3 bases and at J to 0 bases, leaving 0 bases not matched to a gene. Per germline, CDR1 SGDLS and CDR2 YYNGEE. The CDR3 reads CASSASGTNTGELFF. The CDR3 DNA sequence: TGTGCCAGCAGCGCTAGCGGGACGAACACCGGGGAGCTGTTTTTT.

The V call is TRBV11-2, the J call TRBJ2-7; D tentatively fits TRBD1 or TRBD2 (6 bases each). CDR1 is SGHAT, CDR2 FQNNGV, per germline. This CDR3 comprises 15 residues. Trimming took 7 bases from V and 4 from J, leaving 20 bases between them. CDR3 coding DNA: TGTGCCAGCATGGTAGGGGGGCGCGACGCTTACGAGCAGTACGTC. Translating it yields CASMVGGRDAYEQYV.

The chain couples TRBV6-5 to TRBJ1-1, with D maybe TRBD1 (5 bases). CDR1 is MNHEY, CDR2 SVGAGI, per germline. V was trimmed by 6 bases and J by 3 bases, leaving 17 bases between them. CDR3 length: 15 amino acids. CDR3 residues: CASRRTLYGDTEAFF. For the CDR3, the DNA is TGTGCCAGCAGGCGGACACTTTATGGGGACACTGAAGCTTTCTTT.

The chain recombines TRBV30 with TRBJ2-7, with D perhaps matching TRBD2 (7 bases). Germline CDR1 reads GTSNPN; CDR2 reads SVGIG (reference sequence). The V gene lost 1 base and the J gene lost 6 bases, with 13 bases spanning the gap. The CDR3 consists of 13 residues. CDR3 DNA sequence: TGTGCCTGGAGTGCGGGGGGCGGTGGCGAGCAGTACTTC. Its protein product is CAWSAGGGGEQYF. Full variable domain (rest looked up from reference TRBV30 and TRBJ2-7): SQTIHQWPATLVQPVGSPLSLECTVEGTSNPNLYWYRQAAGRGLQLLFYSVGIGQISSEVPQNLSASRPQDRQFILSSKKLLLSDSGFYLCAWSAGGGGEQYFGPGTRLTVT.

This clone has just one count. V and J are TRBV5-6 and TRBJ2-5, with 10 bases aligning to TRBD2. The J segment lost 0 bases and the V segment lost 4 bases, leaving 9 bases of the junction unmatched. Germline CDR1 reads SGHDT; CDR2 reads YYEEEE. The CDR3 consists of 17 residues. CDR3 protein: CASSTTLAGAYQETQYF. For the CDR3, the DNA is TGTGCCAGCAGCACAACCCTAGCGGGGGCGTACCAAGAGACCCAGTACTTC.

The chain links TRBV6-1 to TRBJ1-3; D call uncertain. CDR1 MNHNS and CDR2 SASEGT come from the germline V gene. V lost 1 base and J 3 bases, leaving 10 bases between the germline ends. This CDR3 has 15 residues. DNA of the CDR3: TGTGCCAGCAGTGAAGTAGGCGGTCTTGGAAACACCATATATTTT. This gives the protein CASSEVGGLGNTIYF.

This chain uses TRBV11-2 with TRBJ2-1; D is tentatively TRBD1 or TRBD2 (6 bases each). Germline CDR1 reads SGHAT; CDR2 reads FQNNGV. The CDR3 runs to 18 residues. V was clipped by 3 bases and J by 3 bases, with 21 bases between them. The CDR3 nucleotides are TGTGCCAGCAGCTTCCGGGACTCGGGGGCCGACTACTACAATGAGCAGTTCTTC. This gives the protein CASSFRDSGADYYNEQFF.

The chain recombines TRBV27 with TRBJ1-4; tentatively, D is TRBD1 (6 bases). The CDR3 is 15 residues long. The V end lost 2 bases, the J end lost 4 bases, and 11 bases lay between the germline ends. The germline V gene encodes CDR1 MNHEY and CDR2 SMNVEV (reference sequence). The CDR3 DNA sequence: TGTGCCAGCAGTTTACTACAGGGCTTTAATGAAAAACTGTTTTTT. This gives the protein CASSLLQGFNEKLFF. Variable domain in full (rest from reference TRBV27 and TRBJ1-4): EAQVTQNPRYLITVTGKKLTVTCSQNMNHEYMSWYRQDPGLGLRQIYYSMNVEVTDKGDVPEGYKVSRKEKRNFPLILESPSPNQTSLYFCASSLLQGFNEKLFFGSGTQLSVL.

The genes are TRBV4-1 and TRBJ1-3, with 7 bases matching TRBD1. The CDR3 extends over 21 amino acids. The ends lost 2 bases at V and 1 base at J; junction bases unmatched: 20. Germline assignment: CDR1 MGHRA and CDR2 YSYEKL. The CDR3 region has the DNA TGCGCCAGCAGCCAACTTCAGGGGGGACAGACACTATCCATTTCTGGAAACACCATATATTTT. It specifies CASSQLQGGQTLSISGNTIYF.

The chain combines TRBV5-8 with TRBJ1-1; D gene ambiguous. Germline V gene lookup returns CDR1 SGHTS and CDR2 YDEGEE. Between the trimmed V and J ends, which lost 4 bases and 7 bases, there was a span of 8 bases. The CDR3 sequence is 11 residues long. CDR3 protein: CASSLWGEAFF. CDR3 DNA sequence: TGTGCCAGCAGCCTCTGGGGTGAAGCTTTCTTT.

This clone was seen just once. The rearrangement joins TRBV19 to TRBJ2-1; TRBD2 agrees at 8 bases. After removal of 3 bases from V and 4 bases from J, the junction contained 5 bases not matched to a gene. CDR1 LNHDA and CDR2 SQIVND come from the germline V gene (reference sequence). The length of the CDR3 is 15 residues. Here the CDR3 reads CASSIPGRGYNEQFF. The CDR3 DNA sequence: TGTGCCAGTAGTATCCCCGGGAGGGGATACAATGAGCAGTTCTTC.